This entry lists 14 T cell receptor beta chains sequenced from one sample in a study of radiation and T cells in renal cell carcinoma. Assay: immunoSEQ multiplex PCR; the TCRdb copy retains only in-frame clones and omits some. The sample has tens of thousands of clones, 80% seen once. Time point specified: blood 2 weeks post-SBRT. Described treatment: 15 Gy SBRT to primary tumor, nephrectomy 4 weeks later. Sequencing used blood, obtained from a patient whose treatment included radiotherapy and nephrectomy. All receptors derive from a woman in her sixties or seventies with renal cell carcinoma.

The chain recombines TRBV7-2 with TRBJ1-3; no clear D gene. The CDR3 consists of 14 residues. Per the germline V gene, CDR1 is SGHTA and CDR2 is FQGNSA. Trimming cost V 7 bases and J 2 bases, with 12 bases left between them. The DNA for the CDR3 is TGTGCCAGCACCCCCCTGGCGACTGGAAACACCATATATTTT. It translates to CASTPLATGNTIYF.

As DNA, the CDR3 is TGTGCCAGCAGCTTAGACGGCTCCTCGGGGGAGCAGTACTTC. This codes for CASSLDGSSGEQYF. The chain carries TRBV11-3 and TRBJ2-7, with D possibly matching TRBD2 (5 bases). Germline assignment: CDR1 SGHNT and CDR2 YENEEA. The germline V and J ends were trimmed by 0 bases and 7 bases, with 13 bases remaining between them. The CDR3 length is 14 residues.

This chain joins TRBV18 and TRBJ2-5; D remains unclear. Germline lookup yields CDR1 KGHSH and CDR2 LQKENI. The CDR3 consists of 13 residues. V lost 1 base and J 5 bases, leaving 8 bases between the germline ends. DNA of the CDR3: TGTGCCAGCTCACCACGGTCCGACGAGACCCAGTACTTC. Encoded protein: CASSPRSDETQYF.

V gene TRBV14 combines with J gene TRBJ1-3; a weak D match, TRBD1 (6 bases). The V gene's germline CDR1 is SGHDN and CDR2 FVKESK. Trimming removed 4 bases at V and 1 base at J, with 17 bases between. The CDR3 is 17 residues long. The chain's CDR3 is CASSLRRGAPSGNTIYF. The CDR3 bases are TGTGCCAGCAGCCTACGGAGGGGGGCTCCTTCTGGAAACACCATATATTTT.

This clone was detected a few times. The genes are TRBV5-4 and TRBJ2-2, with TRBD2 matching over 15 bases. There are 17 residues in the CDR3. J was trimmed by 2 bases and V by 4 bases; bases with no gene match: 3. CDR1 is SGHNT and CDR2 is YYREEE in the germline V gene (reference sequence). The CDR3, as DNA: TGTGCCAGCAGCCGGACTAGCGGGAGGGCCAACACCGGGGAGCTGTTTTTT. Its protein product is CASSRTSGRANTGELFF. Using reference TRBV5-4 and TRBJ2-2 for the parts outside the CDR3, the full variable domain is ETGVTQSPTHLIKTRGQQVTLRCSSQSGHNTVSWYQQALGQGPQFIFQYYREEENGRGNFPPRFSGLQFPNYSSELNVNALELDDSALYLCASSRTSGRANTGELFFGEGSRLTVL.

This chain joins TRBV23-1 and TRBJ2-5; 8 nucleotides match TRBD1. TRBV23-1 is an ORF, and what it does is uncertain. Trimming cost V 2 bases and J 13 bases; bases outside gene matches: 9. CDR3 length: 13 amino acids. In DNA form, the CDR3 reads TGCGCCAGCAGTCAACTCCCCAGGGGGCGAAGGTACTTC. It codes for CASSQLPRGRRYF.

The gene calls are TRBV30 and TRBJ1-3; D is undetermined. CDR3 length equals 12 residues. The germline CDR1 and CDR2 sequences are GTSNPN and SVGIG (reference sequence). Trimming took off 2 bases at V and 7 bases at J, with 9 bases between the two ends. The chain's CDR3 is CAWSQPMNTIYF. In DNA, the CDR3 is TGTGCCTGGAGTCAGCCAATGAACACCATATATTTT.

This clone occurred once. The chain links TRBV4-3 to TRBJ2-6; 7 bases agree with TRBD2. Trimming removed 0 bases from V and 0 bases from J; junction bases left unmatched: 11. There are 20 residues in the CDR3. Germline V gene data show CDR1 as LGHNA and CDR2 as YSLEER. The CDR3 coding sequence is TGCGCCAGCAGCCAAGACAGCCGTTTAGCGGGCAGCTCTGGGGCCAACGTCCTGACTTTC. Its translation is CASSQDSRLAGSSGANVLTF.

This chain uses TRBV9 with TRBJ2-3; 7 bases agree with TRBD2. CDR3 size: 17 residues. J was trimmed by 3 bases and V by 0 bases; bases with no gene match: 10. The germline gives CDR1 SGDLS, CDR2 YYNGEE. CDR3 residues: CASSVGSGAIGTDTQYF. The DNA of the CDR3 is TGTGCCAGCAGCGTAGGCAGCGGGGCGATCGGGACAGATACGCAGTATTTT.

The rearrangement links TRBV15 to TRBJ1-1; the D is unclear. The CDR3 runs 12 residues. The V end was cut by 6 bases, the J end by 5 bases, with 10 bases between. CDR1 is LNHNV, CDR2 YYDKDF, per germline (reference sequence). For the CDR3, the DNA is TGTGCCACCAGTAACGGAGGTACTGAAGCTTTCTTT. Translating it yields CATSNGGTEAFF.

This clone was seen a few times. The chain combines TRBV4-2 with TRBJ1-1; D is ambiguous. Germline-derived CDR1 and CDR2 are LGHNA and YNFKEQ. There are 12 residues in the CDR3. Trimming removed 5 bases from V and 7 bases from J, with 11 bases in between. CDR3 DNA sequence: TGTGCCAGCAGCTTGGCCGACGGTGAAGCTTTCTTT. This encodes CASSLADGEAFF.

V gene TRBV6-5 combines with J gene TRBJ2-5; 10 bases are a match to TRBD2. V dropped 4 bases and J dropped 9; count of bases not matched to a gene: 14. The CDR3 is made up of 16 amino acids. CDR1 is MNHEY and CDR2 is SVGAGI in the germline V gene. The CDR3 DNA reads TGTGCCAGCAGTTCTCTACCTAGCGGGGGCGGTGAGGCCCAGTACTTC. Translated, it gives CASSSLPSGGGEAQYF.

This clone was seen a few times. This chain joins TRBV9 and TRBJ2-5; D gene unclear. Trimming left V 3 bases short and J 4 bases short, with 10 bases between. This CDR3 is built from 13 residues. CDR1 is SGDLS, CDR2 YYNGEE, per germline. This CDR3 reads CASSAVFGETQYF. The CDR3 DNA sequence: TGTGCCAGCAGCGCCGTTTTTGGAGAGACCCAGTACTTC.

The chain is built from TRBV11-2 and TRBJ2-1, with no clear D. The germline CDR1 and CDR2 sequences are SGHAT and FQNNGV. V lost 1 base to trimming and J lost 0 bases, with 7 bases between them. The CDR3 is 15 amino acids. The chain's CDR3 is CASSLGAVSYNEQFF. Written as DNA, the CDR3 is TGTGCCAGCAGCTTAGGGGCGGTCTCCTACAATGAGCAGTTCTTC.